This T cell receptor (beta chain) was sequenced during a study of CD8 T cell repertoires and HIV-1 epitope variants. Study background: Each of Twenty-five Gag and Nef epitope peptides stimulated a separate culture. 1M T cells were kept uncultured as a baseline. Epitopes were three Gag families plus Nef HW9 and YT9.

Only a few counts were recorded for this clone. Clones were sequenced by immunoSEQ multiplex PCR, and TCRdb holds only the in-frame ones, with some missing. The sample gives about 95,000 clones, 60% to 80% of which show up once; approximately 24% is in the top ten. The CDR3 is 18 residues long. Deletions cut 0 bases from V and 7 bases from J, with 21 bases between. In germline, CDR1 is MGHRA, CDR2 YSYEKL. The sequencing sample was made of uncultured baseline CD8+ T cells from peripheral blood mononuclear cells (PBMCs). The receptor's source is a male donor with HIV. J is TRBJ1-4 and V is TRBV4-1; no definite D call. CDR3 coding DNA: TGCGCCAGCAGCCAAGAGAGAAAGCTTTCAACTAATAGTGAAAAACTGTTTTTT. Amino acid sequence: CASSQERKLSTNSEKLFF.